This record looks at one T cell receptor (beta chain) sequence and its context. There is no known antigen for this receptor. Base qualities are not at hand, and no much larger clone is one base apart. The sample originates from a study of OX40 agonist ivuxolimab in advanced cancers. For the wider study: Ivuxolimab, which targeted the costimulatory receptor OX40 (CD134), was an agonistic, fully human IgG2 monoclonal antibody. Intravenous ivuxolimab was administered to patients every 2 weeks at six dose levels: 0.01, 0.1, 0.3, 1.5, 3 and 10 mg/kg. Of the approximately 54 patients in dose escalation, about 19 had hepatocellular carcinoma, roughly 15 had melanoma, 9 had renal cell carcinoma and 9 had head and neck cancer. In the dose-escalation cohort, more than 75% of patients were male, and the mean age was approximately 60 years, with a range of about 20 to 79. Prior anti-PD-1, anti-PD-L1 or anti-CTLA-4 therapy was permitted, and approximately 39% of dose-escalation patients had received checkpoint inhibitors. Partial responses occurred in three dose-escalation patients: two with cutaneous melanoma and one with hepatocellular carcinoma. The point of sequencing TCRbeta in the periphery was to test whether ivuxolimab changed TCR sequence diversity and drove clonal T-cell expansion. The monotherapy dose-escalation portion (N ≈ 57 patients) of the phase I ivuxolimab trial is reported in the paper.

Study-wide conclusions, independent of this receptor: On average, CD8+ T cells showed more expanded clones than CD4+ T cells after ivuxolimab. Antigen specificity was not determined for the clonally expanded peripheral T cells. At doses of 0.1 to 3.0 mg/kg, clonal expansion of both CD4+ and CD8+ blood T cells was observed from baseline to week 6. Low levels of normalized T-cell clonal expansion were also seen in some patients who did not respond. In the 0.1-3.0 mg/kg groups, partial responders were among the patients with the lowest normalized peripheral clonal expansion, particularly in CD8+ T cells.

For sequencing of the TCRbeta CDR3 region, genomic DNA was extracted from the sorted cells. The immunoSEQ Assay was used to sequence the TCRbeta CDR3 regions. TCRdb limited this immuneACCESS table to in-frame rearrangements with V and J called. A share of clones is missing; checked studies link under half to unresolved V genes, and the rest is unexplained. In all, the sample holds roughly 50,000 clones, and about 86% of those were seen once. Together, the top ten hold around 0.99% of the sample. The germline V gene yields MDHEN for CDR1 and SYDVKM for CDR2. Trimming leaves V shorter by 4 bases and J shorter by 0 bases, with the junction holding 7 bases beyond the gene matches. From cysteine to phenylalanine, the CDR3 is 17 amino acids long. Just the 51-base CDR3 DNA is kept, in frame starting at base 1. Patients with autoimmune disease history or receiving systemic immunosuppression were excluded from the trial. In every dose cohort, peripheral blood was drawn for TCR sequencing at baseline, cycle 4 day 1, and cycle 7 day 1. The samples were taken from a phase I, first-in-human, multicenter, open-label dose-escalation trial of ivuxolimab. The trial enrolled adults with locally advanced or metastatic head and neck squamous cell, hepatocellular, melanoma or renal cell carcinoma. Before TCR sequencing, CD4+ T cells and CD8+ T cells were sorted from peripheral blood as separate populations.

The chain is made from TRBV28 and TRBJ1-3; TRBD1 matches 9 bases in the middle. The material sequenced was CD4+ or CD8+ T cells sorted from blood, taken in a trial of the OX40 agonist ivuxolimab. The TCR originated in an adult with an advanced solid tumor such as melanoma, head and neck, liver or kidney cancer. For the CDR3, the sequence is CASSSLPGQGSGNTIYF. In nucleotides, the sequence is TGTGCCAGCAGTTCATTACCGGGACAGGGCTCTGGAAACACCATATATTTT.